The next 13 T cell receptor beta chains were all read from a single sample in a study of blood T cells in healthy people across ages. For the second PCR, which ran for about 6 to 11 cycles, a sample-barcoded 5' primer and a J-beta primer mix were used. TCRdb re-called the 5' RACE reads with MiXCR, one entry per CDR3 protein. The sample carries roughly 930,000 distinct CDR3 sequences, about 48% recorded once. Source material: blood. These TCRs come from a young man in good health.

The sample holds a few counts of this clonotype. The genes are TRBV2 and TRBJ2-1, with 10 bases identical to TRBD2. The germline V gene encodes CDR1 SNHLY and CDR2 FYNNEI. J was trimmed by 8 bases and V by 9 bases; bases with no gene match: 13. The CDR3 length is 15 residues. CDR3 residues: CASGEGTSERDEQFF. The CDR3 nucleotides are TGTGCCAGTGGAGAAGGGACTAGCGAAAGAGATGAGCAGTTCTTC. The full variable domain, in which reference TRBV2 and TRBJ2-1 provide the parts outside the CDR3, is EPEVTQTPSHQVTQMGQEVILRCVPISNHLYFYWYRQILGQKVEFLVSFYNNEISEKSEIFDDQFSVERPDGSNFTLKIRSTKLEDSAMYFCASGEGTSERDEQFFGPGTRLTVL.

This clonotype has more than one count but fewer than ten. The rearrangement links TRBV2 to TRBJ2-1, with 7 positions matching TRBD2. After removal of 6 bases from V and 15 bases from J, the junction contained 11 bases not matched to a gene. In germline, CDR1 is SNHLY, CDR2 FYNNEI. The CDR3 is 12 amino acids. The CDR3 reads CASSPMAGVLFF. In DNA form, the CDR3 reads TGTGCCAGCAGCCCTATGGCGGGGGTGTTGTTCTTC. The entire variable domain, with the rest obtained from reference TRBV2 and TRBJ2-1, is as follows: EPEVTQTPSHQVTQMGQEVILRCVPISNHLYFYWYRQILGQKVEFLVSFYNNEISEKSEIFDDQFSVERPDGSNFTLKIRSTKLEDSAMYFCASSPMAGVLFFGPGTRLTVL.

In this sample, this clonotype turned up a few times. The J gene is TRBJ1-4, the V gene TRBV4-2, with D unclear. The germline V and J ends were trimmed by 0 bases and 5 bases, with 10 bases remaining between them. CDR3 length equals 15 residues. CDR1 is LGHNA and CDR2 is YNFKEQ in the germline V gene. The DNA for the CDR3 is TGTGCCAGCAGCCAAGACGGCCAATCCAATGAAAAACTGTTTTTT. As protein: CASSQDGQSNEKLFF.

The chain is built from TRBV11-3 and TRBJ1-2; D call uncertain. The CDR3 extends over 16 amino acids. CDR1 is SGHNT and CDR2 is YENEEA in the germline V gene. Between the trimmed V and J ends, which lost 1 base and 0 bases, there was a span of 12 bases. In nucleotides, the CDR3 is TGTGCCAGCAGCTTAGGAAAAGGGAGGGCTAACTATGGCTACACCTTC. Its protein product is CASSLGKGRANYGYTF.

A few counts support this clonotype. The genes are TRBV2 and TRBJ1-2; the D is unclear. From germline, CDR1 is SNHLY and CDR2 FYNNEI. The CDR3 runs 13 residues. V was shortened by 9 bases and J by 3 bases, with 14 bases between the two germline ends. CDR3 protein: CASHRRKDYGYTF. CDR3 sequence (DNA): TGTGCCAGTCATCGACGGAAAGACTATGGCTACACCTTC.

This clonotype showed up many times. This chain links TRBV27 with TRBJ2-3; 11 nucleotides agree with TRBD2. There are 20 residues in the CDR3. Germline V gene data show CDR1 as MNHEY and CDR2 as SMNVEV (reference sequence). The V segment lost 4 bases and the J segment 0 bases; nucleotides outside the gene matches: 15. The CDR3 sequence: CASSSRLAGLPGPSTDTQYF. The CDR3 DNA sequence: TGTGCCAGCAGTTCCAGACTAGCGGGGCTCCCTGGGCCTAGCACAGATACGCAGTATTTT.

J is TRBJ2-5 and V is TRBV28; D might be TRBD2 (6 bases). CDR3 size: 15 residues. V lost 6 bases, J lost 4 bases, and 18 bases lay in between. The germline V gene encodes CDR1 MDHEN and CDR2 SYDVKM. This CDR3 reads CASSSGDLKGETQYF. CDR3 nucleotides: TGTGCCAGCAGCTCCGGGGACTTAAAGGGAGAGACCCAGTACTTC. Variable domain in full (rest from reference TRBV28 and TRBJ2-5): DVKVTQSSRYLVKRTGEKVFLECVQDMDHENMFWYRQDPGLGLRLIYFSYDVKMKEKGDIPEGYSVSREKKERFSLILESASTNQTSMYLCASSSGDLKGETQYFGPGTRLLVL.

The sample holds a few counts of this clonotype. The V gene is TRBV21-1, the J gene TRBJ2-5; the D call in the table, TRBD1, was not verified against the DNA. TRBV21-1 is marked as a pseudogene. The CDR3 totals 14 residues. The chain's CDR3 is CASSKRPWKETQYF. The CDR3 DNA is TGTGCCAGCAGCAAAAGACCCTGGAAAGAGACCCAGTACTTC.

V gene TRBV20-1 combines with J gene TRBJ2-6; D gene ambiguous. The length of the CDR3 is 13 residues. V dropped 3 bases and J dropped 2 bases, with 5 bases sitting between them. The germline CDR1 and CDR2 sequences are DFQATT and SNEGSKA (reference sequence). The CDR3 region is CSARGAGANVLTF. Here the CDR3 DNA reads TGCAGTGCTAGGGGTGCTGGGGCCAACGTCCTGACTTTC.

V usage is TRBV5-1 and J usage is TRBJ2-3, with 12 bases identical to TRBD2. CDR3 length: 17 residues. Looked up from germline, CDR1 is SGHRS and CDR2 is YFSETQ. V shed 0 bases, J shed 2 bases, and the junction held 4 bases outside the gene matches. The CDR3 region is CASSLVTSGGATDTQYF. The CDR3 coding sequence is TGCGCCAGCAGCTTGGTGACTAGCGGGGGTGCCACAGATACGCAGTATTTT.

The chain recombines TRBV5-1 with TRBJ2-5, with D hard to call. V lost 4 bases and J lost 0, with 13 bases in between. The length of the CDR3 is 15 residues. Germline V gives CDR1 SGHRS, CDR2 YFSETQ. CDR3 in amino acids: CASSQWTEYQETQYF. The CDR3 bases are TGCGCCAGCAGCCAATGGACCGAGTACCAAGAGACCCAGTACTTC.

This clonotype was seen just once. This rearrangement joins TRBV7-2 to TRBJ2-4; D possibly uses TRBD1 or TRBD2 (6 bases each). CDR3 length equals 16 residues. Germline V gene lookup returns CDR1 SGHTA and CDR2 FQGNSA. The V end was cut by 2 bases, the J end by 3 bases, with 14 bases between. The CDR3 coding sequence is TGTGCCAGCAGCTTATCGTGGGGGGCGGACAAAAACATTCAGTACTTC. Translated: CASSLSWGADKNIQYF.

The chain has TRBV7-9 and TRBJ2-1; TRBD2 agrees at 7 bases. With V trimmed by 3 bases and J by 5 bases, 10 bases remained unmatched. The CDR3 has 16 amino acids. Germline V gene sequence: CDR1 SEHNR, CDR2 FQNEAQ (reference sequence). This chain's CDR3 is CASSLSGETINNEQFF. CDR3 nucleotides: TGTGCCAGCAGCTTGAGCGGGGAGACTATCAACAATGAGCAGTTCTTC.